This entry is about one T cell receptor beta chain. These data belong to a study of molecular identifiers for immune sequencing clone quantification. The CDR3 is made up of 14 amino acids. Deletions cut 6 bases from V and 9 bases from J, with 15 bases between. Germline CDR1 LNHDA, CDR2 SQIVND (reference sequence). TCRdb called the PCR reads again in MiXCR, with one record for every CDR3 protein. The sample records 300,000 to 350,000 distinct CDR3 sequences, around 21% being singletons. The chain combines TRBV19 with TRBJ1-6, with D possibly being TRBD1 (5 bases). Sample: naive CD8+ T cells from blood, with Jurkat cell RNA spiked in. As to subset: FACS-sorted CD8+CD4-CCR7+CD45RA+ naive T cells. This TCR derives from a human donor in good health. Some libraries in this study had Jurkat cell RNA spiked in. Here the CDR3 DNA reads TGTGCCAGTAGCCCAGGGTCAGCGAGTTCACCCCTCCACTTT. Its translation: CASSPGSASSPLHF.